This record covers a single T cell receptor beta chain. Its target is not known. Via MiXCR, TCRdb re-called the 5' RACE reads, giving one row per CDR3 protein. The sample holds approximately 300,000 distinct CDR3 sequences; around 7.6% are singletons and the top ten take 13% to 15%. The V gene end was trimmed by 0 bases and the J gene end by 0 bases; junction bases not matched to a gene: 7. CDR1 and CDR2 (germline): DFQATT, SNEGSKA (reference sequence). CDR3 length: 16 residues. This specimen belongs to a study of CD8 T cells in ankylosing spondylitis. Study-wide points: Blood from ankylosing spondylitis patients appeared to carry a characteristic roughly 8-variant TCR beta motif.

The sequence was collected from a male donor with ankylosing spondylitis. The sample comprised blood, either unsorted or a sorted T cell fraction (not recorded which). The genes are TRBV20-1 and TRBJ2-7, with 8 bases identical to TRBD2. The CDR3 is CSARDSGSGNSYEQYF. The CDR3 nucleotides read TGCAGTGCTAGAGATTCGGGTAGCGGGAACTCCTACGAGCAGTACTTC.